Detailed here is one TCR beta chain. Antigen specificity is unknown. Investigators performed immunoSEQ version v3.0 at survey level. For each individual sample, sequencing targeted 40,000-50,000 T-cell genomes. Produced via immunoSEQ multiplex PCR; TCRdb's table is partial and in-frame only. The sample includes 20,000 to 25,000 clones, over 75% seen only once; the top ten take 5%. These data are taken from a study of long-term antiretroviral therapy in people with HIV. Whole-study results and caveats: Whereas controls had wider CDR3 length ranges, HIV repertoires had narrower ones. Nothing was known about ART adherence, viral resistance or changes in therapy.

Sequences were derived from unsorted PBMCs, sampled 0.3 years after starting antiretroviral therapy. The sequence was obtained from a man aged 45-65 years with HIV.

The CDR3 DNA is TGTGCCAGCACCTTTGACAGGGAAGGCTATGGCTACACCTTC. Protein product: CASTFDREGYGYTF. This chain uses TRBV5-6 with TRBJ1-2; 7 positions agree with TRBD1. V lost 6 bases and J lost 4; bases outside the gene matches: 9. CDR3 length: 14 residues. The V gene's germline CDR1 is SGHDT and CDR2 YYEEEE.